The 23 T cell receptor beta chains reported below all come from one sample, sequenced in a study of patients and donors after allogeneic stem cell transplantation (dated by TCRdb to the early 2020s). Library construction relied on RT-PCR. The data were produced on a NextSeq 550. TCRdb cleaned the public reads at Q25 with fastp, built clones with MiXCR and kept in-frame beta chains. Rows with a matching CDR3 protein are joined into one entry that keeps the most common DNA and genes. The table for this sample lists hundreds of thousands of distinct CDR3 sequences; 16% of them were counted only once. 7.2% of the sample is held by the ten biggest clonotypes. Sample: blood, either unsorted or a sorted T cell fraction (not recorded which). These receptors were collected from a human donor who was either an allogeneic HSCT recipient or a stem cell or donor lymphocyte infusion donor (not recorded which). It is not recorded whose cells these are; they may come from a transplant donor.

The chain is built from TRBV11-2 and TRBJ1-4; weak D call: TRBD1 (5 bases). V lost 4 bases to trimming and J lost 5 bases, with 14 bases between them. There are 15 residues in the CDR3. Per germline, CDR1 SGHAT and CDR2 FQNNGV. The CDR3 loop reads CASSSRGTTNEKLFF. The DNA for the CDR3 is TGTGCCAGCAGCTCGCGGGGGACGACGAATGAAAAACTGTTTTTT.

V is TRBV7-2 and J is TRBJ2-3, with unresolved D. The CDR3 runs to 16 residues. From germline, CDR1 is SGHTA and CDR2 FQGNSA. V dropped 2 bases and J dropped 1 base, with 13 bases sitting between them. CDR3 sequence (DNA): TGTGCCAGCAGCTTAAACTCTGGCGGAGGCACAGATACGCAGTATTTT. It yields the protein CASSLNSGGGTDTQYF.

This clonotype came up a few times. The chain recombines TRBV4-1 with TRBJ2-5; 11 nucleotides agree with TRBD2. The CDR3 has 17 amino acids. Germline values: CDR1 MGHRA, CDR2 YSYEKL. Germline trimming cut 4 bases from V and 2 bases from J; bases unmatched to any gene: 9. CDR3 in DNA: TGCGCCAGCAGCCTTGGAGTAGCGGGGGGGCTTCAAGAGACCCAGTACTTC. Residues: CASSLGVAGGLQETQYF.

The V call is TRBV12-3 or TRBV12-4, the J call TRBJ2-3; D is unclear. Between the trimmed V and J ends, which lost 3 bases and 2 bases, there was a span of 9 bases. The CDR3 sequence is 14 residues long. CDR3 sequence reads: CASSFHLNTDTQYF. The CDR3 DNA reads TGTGCCAGCAGTTTTCACCTAAACACAGATACGCAGTATTTT.

At least ten counts were recorded for this clonotype. This rearrangement joins TRBV4-1 to TRBJ2-3; 9 bases are a match to TRBD1. The CDR3 runs to 15 residues. With 4 bases clipped from V and 1 base from J, the junction kept 3 bases outside the gene matches. Germline CDR1 reads MGHRA; CDR2 reads YSYEKL. CDR3 sequence reads: CASSRRDRGTDTQYF. The CDR3 DNA reads TGCGCCAGCAGCCGTCGGGACAGGGGCACAGATACGCAGTATTTT.

J is TRBJ2-5 and V is TRBV2, with 8 bases fitting TRBD1. The V segment lost 4 bases and the J segment 5 bases; nucleotides outside the gene matches: 15. CDR3 length equals 17 residues. Germline V gene data show CDR1 as SNHLY and CDR2 as FYNNEI. CDR3 nucleotide sequence: TGTGCCAGCAGTGCCGGGGGTGTGGCAGGGGGCATGGAGACCCAGTACTTC. It translates to CASSAGGVAGGMETQYF.

The chain joins TRBV12-3 or TRBV12-4 to TRBJ1-3; a weak D match, TRBD1 (6 bases). The CDR3 covers 15 residues. The V end was cut by 7 bases, the J end by 3 bases, with 16 bases between. The CDR3 reads CASNQVRGSGNTIYF. The CDR3 DNA reads TGTGCCAGCAATCAAGTTAGGGGGAGTGGAAACACCATATATTTT.

This clonotype appeared a few times. The chain is built from TRBV4-1 and TRBJ1-1; D gene ambiguous. V lost 0 bases and J 7 bases, leaving 9 bases between the germline ends. This CDR3 has 13 amino acids. The germline CDR1 and CDR2 sequences are MGHRA and YSYEKL. The CDR3 loop is CASSQDADIEAFF. The CDR3 DNA follows: TGCGCCAGCAGCCAAGATGCCGACATTGAAGCTTTCTTT.

For the CDR3, the DNA is TGTGCCATCAGTGAGTCTGCGGGCCCCTACGAGCAGTACTTC. It specifies CAISESAGPYEQYF. This sequence joins TRBV10-3 and TRBJ2-7; TRBD2 might be the D (5 bases). The CDR3 is made up of 14 amino acids. Between the trimmed V and J ends, which lost 0 bases and 2 bases, there was a span of 8 bases. The germline gives CDR1 ENHRY, CDR2 SYGVKD.

The sample holds a few counts of this clonotype. J is TRBJ2-3 and V is TRBV28, with D possibly matching TRBD1 (5 bases). Germline CDR1 MDHEN, CDR2 SYDVKM. V was shortened by 9 bases and J by 1 base, with 11 bases between the two germline ends. The CDR3 contains 13 residues. CDR3 nucleotides: TGTGCCAGTCAAAGGGGCCGCACAGATACGCAGTATTTT. Translation gives CASQRGRTDTQYF.

The V and J genes are TRBV20-1 and TRBJ1-6, with 9 bases lining up with TRBD1. Germline CDR1 and CDR2: DFQATT and SNEGSKA (reference sequence). V lost 6 bases and J lost 9; bases outside the gene matches: 12. This CDR3 comprises 15 residues. For the CDR3, the DNA is TGCAGTGCACTGGTCCCGGGACAGGGCCTTTCACCCCTCCACTTT. It translates to CSALVPGQGLSPLHF.

The genes are TRBV10-3 and TRBJ2-7; D gene unclear. The CDR3 spans 12 residues. The V gene lost 6 bases and the J gene lost 4 bases, with 10 bases spanning the gap. Germline assignment: CDR1 ENHRY and CDR2 SYGVKD. Written as DNA, the CDR3 is TGTGCCATCAGATCCACCGATTACGAGCAGTACTTC. Translating gives CAIRSTDYEQYF.

This clonotype was counted between two and nine times. The chain employs TRBV9 and TRBJ2-7, with D perhaps assigned TRBD1 or TRBD2 (5 bases each). The CDR3 has 14 residues. Per germline, CDR1 SGDLS and CDR2 YYNGEE. The germline V and J ends were trimmed by 4 bases and 7 bases, with 18 bases remaining between them. In DNA form, the CDR3 reads TGTGCCAGCAGCCCCCGGTACGGGGCAGGAGAGCAGTACTTC. It is translated as CASSPRYGAGEQYF.

V and J are TRBV2 and TRBJ2-1, with 12 bases identical to TRBD2. With V trimmed by 10 bases and J by 8 bases, 9 bases remained unmatched. CDR1 is SNHLY, CDR2 FYNNEI, per germline. The CDR3 is 14 residues long. The CDR3 coding sequence is TGTGCCATAATAACGACTAGCGGGAGTCATGAGCAGTTCTTC. Residues: CAIITTSGSHEQFF.

The gene calls are TRBV12-3 or TRBV12-4 and TRBJ1-2; D is unclear. The length of the CDR3 is 15 residues. The germline V and J ends were trimmed by 0 bases and 0 bases, with 8 bases remaining between them. DNA for the CDR3: TGTGCCAGCAGTTTAGCTCCCTTAGCTAACTATGGCTACACCTTC. Translated, it gives CASSLAPLANYGYTF.

The chain combines TRBV5-1 with TRBJ2-2; D perhaps matches TRBD1 (5 bases). Trimming removed 4 bases from V and 0 bases from J, with 13 bases in between. CDR3 length equals 16 residues. Germline CDR1 reads SGHRS; CDR2 reads YFSETQ. The CDR3 spells CASSPRGYTNTGELFF. In DNA, the CDR3 is TGCGCCAGCAGCCCTAGGGGTTATACGAACACCGGGGAGCTGTTTTTT. The complete variable domain, with remaining parts taken from reference TRBV5-1 and TRBJ2-2, reads KAGVTQTPRYLIKTRGQQVTLSCSPISGHRSVSWYQQTPGQGLQFLFEYFSETQRNKGNFPGRFSGRQFSNSRSEMNVSTLELGDSALYLCASSPRGYTNTGELFFGEGSRLTVL.

This chain connects TRBV4-2 to TRBJ1-1; 8 bases are shared with TRBD1. The germline gives CDR1 LGHNA, CDR2 YNFKEQ. V lost 1 base to trimming and J lost 1 base; unmatched junction nucleotides: 5. The CDR3 extends over 16 amino acids. CDR3 nucleotide sequence: TGTGCCAGCAGCCAAGGTTCCGGGACAGGGAACACTGAAGCTTTCTTT. The encoded protein is CASSQGSGTGNTEAFF.

A few counts support this clonotype. The chain joins TRBV5-1 to TRBJ2-1; D is unclear. The CDR3 spans 12 residues. Looked up from germline, CDR1 is SGHRS and CDR2 is YFSETQ. The ends were cut back, 5 bases at V and 8 bases at J, with 11 bases in the middle. The CDR3 nucleotides read TGCGCCAGCAGGCTTGGCGGCCATGAGCAGTTCTTC. Protein: CASRLGGHEQFF.

The chain uses TRBV7-6 and TRBJ2-2; D is perhaps TRBD2 (5 bases). Deletions cut 5 bases from V and 6 bases from J, with 16 bases between. In germline, CDR1 is SGHVS, CDR2 FNYEAQ. CDR3 length equals 15 residues. The CDR3: CASSPHLIASGELFF. CDR3 nucleotide sequence: TGTGCCAGCAGCCCGCACTTAATAGCGTCCGGGGAGCTGTTTTTT.

In its sample, this clonotype was seen a few times. The chain uses TRBV25-1 and TRBJ2-1; D is perhaps TRBD1 (5 bases). V was cut by 0 bases and J by 7 bases, with 19 bases left in between. The CDR3 runs 17 residues. Looked up from germline, CDR1 is MGHDK and CDR2 is SYGVNS. The CDR3 DNA reads TGTGCCAGCAGTGAATATTCCCAGGGATCAAGAGGAAATGAGCAGTTCTTC. It is translated as CASSEYSQGSRGNEQFF.

This clonotype was observed at least ten times. The chain links TRBV4-2 to TRBJ2-1; the match to TRBD1 covers 8 bases. The germline V gene encodes CDR1 LGHNA and CDR2 YNFKEQ. Germline trimming cut 0 bases from V and 7 bases from J; bases unmatched to any gene: 17. The CDR3 is 19 residues long. This CDR3 is CASSQEQPNWTGYKNEQFF. The DNA for the CDR3 is TGTGCCAGCAGCCAAGAACAACCTAACTGGACAGGGTATAAGAATGAGCAGTTCTTC.

The V gene is TRBV7-9, the J gene TRBJ1-2; D call uncertain. The germline CDR1 and CDR2 sequences are SEHNR and FQNEAQ (reference sequence). The CDR3 has 14 residues. V lost 2 bases and J lost 4, with 11 bases in between. The CDR3 reads CASSLTGIGYGYTF. The CDR3 bases are TGTGCCAGCAGCTTAACGGGGATTGGCTATGGCTACACCTTC.

This chain uses TRBV5-5 with TRBJ2-4; maybe TRBD1 (5 bases). Deletions cut 0 bases from V and 0 bases from J, with 13 bases between. The CDR3 has 17 residues. CDR1 and CDR2 from the germline V gene are SGHKS and YYEKEE (reference sequence). Here the CDR3 DNA reads TGTGCCAGCAGCTTGGTAATGACAGAAATAGCCAAAAACATTCAGTACTTC. It codes for CASSLVMTEIAKNIQYF.